This TCR beta chain was recorded in a study of blood T cell repertoires in COVID-19. Whole-study context: Samples of COVID-19 (acute and convalescent) were obtained from the United States, Italy and Spain.

CDR1 is MNHNY, CDR2 SVGAGI, per germline (reference sequence). This CDR3 is built from 13 residues. The V and J ends lost 6 bases and 8 bases respectively, with 16 bases between them. Authors' analysis steps: Amplified reference gene primers provided the basis for estimating nucleated cell counts. Libraries were prepared by immunoSEQ multiplex PCR; TCRdb keeps only in-frame clonotypes and omits some of them. The V and J calls and clone size were taken over from that table, and D and trimming were inferred from the DNA. This sample yields nearly 50,000 clones, of which 70% to 90% are seen a single time; less than 6.5% belongs to the top ten. This clone was seen a few times.

The receptor comes from a woman aged 55 to 70 with acute or convalescent COVID-19. Sequencing was performed on peripheral blood. The chain uses TRBV6-6 and TRBJ1-1, with TRBD1 as a possible D gene (5 bases). The CDR3 protein is CASSQETGVEAFF. The CDR3 bases are TGTGCCAGCAGCCAGGAGACGGGGGTAGAAGCTTTCTTT.